A single TCR beta chain is shown here with its context. The data were taken from a study of shared T cell receptors in the human thymus. Generated by immunoSEQ multiplex PCR, the TCRdb table keeps only in-frame clones and is missing some. Of hundreds of thousands of clones in the sample, 85% to 95% were seen once. V dropped 9 bases and J dropped 2 bases, with 10 bases sitting between them. CDR1 and CDR2 (germline): LNHDA, SQIVND (reference sequence). This CDR3 spans 12 amino acids. The TCR was taken from a human donor. The V and J genes are TRBV19 and TRBJ1-2; D unresolved. Sequencing was done on a sample of thymocytes. CDR3 sequence (DNA): TGTGCCAGCCTCCGGTGGAACTATGGCTACACCTTC. Amino acid sequence: CASLRWNYGYTF.